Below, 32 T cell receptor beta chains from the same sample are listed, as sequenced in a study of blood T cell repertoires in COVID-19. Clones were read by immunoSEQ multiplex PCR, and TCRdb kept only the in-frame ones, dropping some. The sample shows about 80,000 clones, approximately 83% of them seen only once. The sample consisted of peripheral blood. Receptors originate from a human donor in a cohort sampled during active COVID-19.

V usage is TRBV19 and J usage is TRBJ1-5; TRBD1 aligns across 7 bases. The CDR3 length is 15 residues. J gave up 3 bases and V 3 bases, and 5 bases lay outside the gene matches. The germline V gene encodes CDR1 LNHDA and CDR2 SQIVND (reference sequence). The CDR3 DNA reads TGTGCCAGTAGTATGGAGGGGGCCGCCAATCAGCCCCAGCATTTT. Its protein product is CASSMEGAANQPQHF.

Here the CDR3 reads CASSYPGGTPYF. CDR3 sequence (DNA): TGTGCCAGCAGCTATCCGGGGGGGACGCCATACTTC. The chain couples TRBV11-1 to TRBJ2-5; 8 bases are a match to TRBD2. Per the germline V gene, CDR1 is SGHAT and CDR2 is FQDESV (reference sequence). The CDR3 length is 12 residues. Germline trimming cut 4 bases from V and 14 bases from J; bases unmatched to any gene: 9.

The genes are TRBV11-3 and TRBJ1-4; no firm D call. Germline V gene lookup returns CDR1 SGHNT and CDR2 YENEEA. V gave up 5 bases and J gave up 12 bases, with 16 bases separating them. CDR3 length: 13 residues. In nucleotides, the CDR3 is TGTGCCAGCAGCCTAACAAGTCTCGGGGAACTGTTTTTT. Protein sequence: CASSLTSLGELFF. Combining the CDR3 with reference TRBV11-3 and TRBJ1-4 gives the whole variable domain EAGVVQSPRYKIIEKKQPVAFWCNPISGHNTLYWYLQNLGQGPELLIRYENEEAVDDSQLPKDRFSAERLKGVDSTLKIQPAELGDSAVYLCASSLTSLGELFFGSGTQLSVL.

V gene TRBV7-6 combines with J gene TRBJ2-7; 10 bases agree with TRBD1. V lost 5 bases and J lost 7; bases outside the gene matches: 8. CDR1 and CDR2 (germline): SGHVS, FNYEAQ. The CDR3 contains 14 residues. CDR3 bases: TGTGCCAGCAGCCCCGGGACAGGGGTGAGGGAGCAGTACTTC. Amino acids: CASSPGTGVREQYF.

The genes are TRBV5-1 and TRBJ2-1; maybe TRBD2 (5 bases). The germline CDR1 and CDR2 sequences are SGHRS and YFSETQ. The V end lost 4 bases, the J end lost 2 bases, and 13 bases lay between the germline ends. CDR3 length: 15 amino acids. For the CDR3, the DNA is TGCGCCAGCAGCAAGGACTCGGGAACCTACAATGAGCAGTTCTTC. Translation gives CASSKDSGTYNEQFF.

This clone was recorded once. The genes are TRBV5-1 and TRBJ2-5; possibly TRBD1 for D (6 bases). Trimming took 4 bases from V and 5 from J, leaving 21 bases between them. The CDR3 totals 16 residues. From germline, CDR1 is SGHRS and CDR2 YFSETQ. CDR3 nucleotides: TGCGCCAGCAGCCCATCTACAGGGTCTAATCGGGAGACCCAGTACTTC. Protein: CASSPSTGSNRETQYF. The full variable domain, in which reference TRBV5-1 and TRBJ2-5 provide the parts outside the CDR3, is KAGVTQTPRYLIKTRGQQVTLSCSPISGHRSVSWYQQTPGQGLQFLFEYFSETQRNKGNFPGRFSGRQFSNSRSEMNVSTLELGDSALYLCASSPSTGSNRETQYFGPGTRLLVL.

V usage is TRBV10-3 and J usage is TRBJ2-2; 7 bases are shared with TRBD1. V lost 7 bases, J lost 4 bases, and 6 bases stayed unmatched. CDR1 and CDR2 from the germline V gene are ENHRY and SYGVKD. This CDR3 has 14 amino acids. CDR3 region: CAIKRTGGTGELFF. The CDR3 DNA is TGTGCCATCAAAAGGACAGGTGGCACCGGGGAGCTGTTTTTT.

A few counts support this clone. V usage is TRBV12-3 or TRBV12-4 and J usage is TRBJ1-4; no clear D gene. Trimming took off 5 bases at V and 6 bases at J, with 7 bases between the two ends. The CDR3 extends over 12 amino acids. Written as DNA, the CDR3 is TGTGCCAGCAGTCAAGCCTATGAAAAACTGTTTTTT. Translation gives CASSQAYEKLFF.

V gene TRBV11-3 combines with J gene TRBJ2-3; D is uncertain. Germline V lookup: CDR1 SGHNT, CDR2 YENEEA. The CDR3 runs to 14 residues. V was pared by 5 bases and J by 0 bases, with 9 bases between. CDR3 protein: CASSLTTSTDTQYF. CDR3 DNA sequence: TGTGCCAGCAGCCTTACTACTAGCACAGATACGCAGTATTTT. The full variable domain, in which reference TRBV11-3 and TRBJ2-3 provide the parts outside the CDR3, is EAGVVQSPRYKIIEKKQPVAFWCNPISGHNTLYWYLQNLGQGPELLIRYENEEAVDDSQLPKDRFSAERLKGVDSTLKIQPAELGDSAVYLCASSLTTSTDTQYFGPGTRLTVL.

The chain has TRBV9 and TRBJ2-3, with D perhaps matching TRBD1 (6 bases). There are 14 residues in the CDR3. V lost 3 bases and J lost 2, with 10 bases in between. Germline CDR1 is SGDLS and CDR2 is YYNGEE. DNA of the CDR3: TGTGCCAGCAGCGACAGGGTTTTCACAGATACGCAGTATTTT. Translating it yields CASSDRVFTDTQYF.

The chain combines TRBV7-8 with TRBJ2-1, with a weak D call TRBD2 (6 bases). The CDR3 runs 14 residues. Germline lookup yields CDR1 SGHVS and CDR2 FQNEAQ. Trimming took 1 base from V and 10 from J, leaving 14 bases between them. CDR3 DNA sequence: TGTGCCAGCAGCTTAGACCACCACAGCGGGGAGCAGTTCTTC. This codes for CASSLDHHSGEQFF.

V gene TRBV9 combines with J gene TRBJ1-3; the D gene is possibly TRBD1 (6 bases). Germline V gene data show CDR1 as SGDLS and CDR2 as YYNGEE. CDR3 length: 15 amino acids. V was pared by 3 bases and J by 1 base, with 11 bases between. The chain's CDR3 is CASSGPGVSGNTIYF. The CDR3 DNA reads TGTGCCAGCAGCGGGCCAGGGGTTTCTGGAAACACCATATATTTT.

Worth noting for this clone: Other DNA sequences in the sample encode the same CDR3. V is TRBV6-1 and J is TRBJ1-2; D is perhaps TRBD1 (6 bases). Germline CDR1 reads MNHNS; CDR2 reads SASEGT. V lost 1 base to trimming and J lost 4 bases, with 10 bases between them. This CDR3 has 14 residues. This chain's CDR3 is CASSEVTGPYGYTF. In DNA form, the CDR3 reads TGTGCCAGCAGTGAAGTCACAGGGCCCTATGGCTACACCTTC.

CDR3 loop: CASSIKGAPTEAFF. As DNA, the CDR3 is TGTGCCAGTAGTATTAAGGGGGCGCCCACTGAAGCTTTCTTT. The rearrangement joins TRBV19 to TRBJ1-1, with TRBD1 matching over 7 bases. The germline V gene encodes CDR1 LNHDA and CDR2 SQIVND (reference sequence). The CDR3 extends over 14 amino acids. V trimming: 3 bases; J trimming: 4 bases; junction bases outside the gene matches: 5.

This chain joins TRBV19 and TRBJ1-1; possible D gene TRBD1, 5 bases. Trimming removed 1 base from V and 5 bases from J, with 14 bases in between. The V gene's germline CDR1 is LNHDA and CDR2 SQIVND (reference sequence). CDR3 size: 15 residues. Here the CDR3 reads CASSIVGTKGTEAFF. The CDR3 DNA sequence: TGTGCCAGTAGTATAGTCGGCACGAAGGGGACTGAAGCTTTCTTT.

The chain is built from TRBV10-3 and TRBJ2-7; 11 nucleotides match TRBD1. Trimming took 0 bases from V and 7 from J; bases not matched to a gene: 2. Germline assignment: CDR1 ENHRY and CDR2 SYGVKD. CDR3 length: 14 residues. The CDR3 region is CAISESDRGREQYF. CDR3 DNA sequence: TGTGCCATCAGTGAGTCGGACAGGGGGCGAGAGCAGTACTTC.

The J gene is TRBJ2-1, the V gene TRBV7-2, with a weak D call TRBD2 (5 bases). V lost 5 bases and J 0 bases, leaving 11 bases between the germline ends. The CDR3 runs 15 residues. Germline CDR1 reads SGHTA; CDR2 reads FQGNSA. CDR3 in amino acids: CASSLQRSSYNEQFF. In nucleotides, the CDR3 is TGTGCCAGCAGCCTCCAGCGGAGCTCCTACAATGAGCAGTTCTTC.

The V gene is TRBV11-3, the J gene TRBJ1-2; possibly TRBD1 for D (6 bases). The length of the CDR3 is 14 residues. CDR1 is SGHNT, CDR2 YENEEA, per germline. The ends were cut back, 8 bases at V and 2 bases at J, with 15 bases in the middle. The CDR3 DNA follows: TGTGCCAGCTCCCCCCAGGGGCGGAACTATGGCTACACCTTC. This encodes CASSPQGRNYGYTF.

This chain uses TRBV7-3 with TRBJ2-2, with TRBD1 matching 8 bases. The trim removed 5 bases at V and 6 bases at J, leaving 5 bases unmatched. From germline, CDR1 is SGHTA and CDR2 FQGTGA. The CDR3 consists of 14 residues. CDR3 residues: CASSRDRSSGELFF. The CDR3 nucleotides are TGTGCCAGCAGCCGGGACAGGAGTTCCGGGGAGCTGTTTTTT.

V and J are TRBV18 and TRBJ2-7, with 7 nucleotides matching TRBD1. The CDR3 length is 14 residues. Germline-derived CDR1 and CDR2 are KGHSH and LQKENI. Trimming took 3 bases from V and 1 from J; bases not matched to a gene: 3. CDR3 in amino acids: CASSPRQGSYEQYF. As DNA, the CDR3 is TGTGCCAGCTCACCCAGACAGGGTTCCTACGAGCAGTACTTC.

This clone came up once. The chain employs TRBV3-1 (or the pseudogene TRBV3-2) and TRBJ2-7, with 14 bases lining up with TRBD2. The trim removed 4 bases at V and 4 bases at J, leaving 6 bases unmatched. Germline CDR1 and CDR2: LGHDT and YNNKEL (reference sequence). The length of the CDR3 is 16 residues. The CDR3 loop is CASSLGTSGSRYEQYF. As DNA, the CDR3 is TGTGCCAGCAGCCTCGGGACTAGCGGGAGTCGGTACGAGCAGTACTTC.

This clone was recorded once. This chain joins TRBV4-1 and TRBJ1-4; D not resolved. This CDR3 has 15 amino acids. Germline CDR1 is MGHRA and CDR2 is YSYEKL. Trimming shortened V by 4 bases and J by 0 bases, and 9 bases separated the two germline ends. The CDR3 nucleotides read TGCGCCAGCAGCCGGGCGGGAGCAACTAATGAAAAACTGTTTTTT. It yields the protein CASSRAGATNEKLFF.

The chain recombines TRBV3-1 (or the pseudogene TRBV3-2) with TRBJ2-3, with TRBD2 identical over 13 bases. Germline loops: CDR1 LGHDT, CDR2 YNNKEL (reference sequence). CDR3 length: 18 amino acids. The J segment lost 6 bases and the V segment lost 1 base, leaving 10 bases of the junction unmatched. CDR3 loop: CASSQAFTSGGAGDTQYF. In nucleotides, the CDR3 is TGTGCCAGCAGCCAAGCCTTTACTAGCGGGGGGGCCGGGGATACGCAGTATTTT.

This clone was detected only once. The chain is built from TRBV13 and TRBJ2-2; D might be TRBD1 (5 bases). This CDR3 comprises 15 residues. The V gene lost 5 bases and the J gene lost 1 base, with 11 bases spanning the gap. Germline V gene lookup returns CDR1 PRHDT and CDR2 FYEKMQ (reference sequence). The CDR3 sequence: CASSLLGQNTGELFF. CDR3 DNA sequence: TGTGCCAGCAGCCTCCTGGGGCAGAACACCGGGGAGCTGTTTTTT.

The CDR3 bases are TGTGCCAGCAGCTCATCTGCTAGCGGGATCTACAATGAGCAGTTCTTC. Translation gives CASSSSASGIYNEQFF. The chain employs TRBV7-3 and TRBJ2-1; 9 bases match TRBD2. V shed 4 bases and J 3 bases; nucleotides not matched to a gene: 7. Germline-derived CDR1 and CDR2 are SGHTA and FQGTGA. This CDR3 comprises 16 residues.

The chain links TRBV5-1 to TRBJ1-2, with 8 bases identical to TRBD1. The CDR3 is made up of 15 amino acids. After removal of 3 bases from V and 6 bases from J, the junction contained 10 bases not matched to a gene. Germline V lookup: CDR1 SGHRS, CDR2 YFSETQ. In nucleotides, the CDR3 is TGCGCCAGCAGCTCCCTCCTCGGACAGGGTGATGGCTACACCTTC. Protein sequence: CASSSLLGQGDGYTF. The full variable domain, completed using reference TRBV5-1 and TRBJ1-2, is KAGVTQTPRYLIKTRGQQVTLSCSPISGHRSVSWYQQTPGQGLQFLFEYFSETQRNKGNFPGRFSGRQFSNSRSEMNVSTLELGDSALYLCASSSLLGQGDGYTFGSGTRLTVV.

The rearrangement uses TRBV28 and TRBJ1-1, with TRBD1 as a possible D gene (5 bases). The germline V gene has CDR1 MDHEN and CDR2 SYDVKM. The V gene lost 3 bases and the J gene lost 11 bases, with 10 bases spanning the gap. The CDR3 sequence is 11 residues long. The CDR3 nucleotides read TGTGCCAGCAGTTTGCGGGACCCCGCTTTCTTT. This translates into CASSLRDPAFF. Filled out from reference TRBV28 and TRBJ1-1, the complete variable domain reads DVKVTQSSRYLVKRTGEKVFLECVQDMDHENMFWYRQDPGLGLRLIYFSYDVKMKEKGDIPEGYSVSREKKERFSLILESASTNQTSMYLCASSLRDPAFFGQGTRLTVV.

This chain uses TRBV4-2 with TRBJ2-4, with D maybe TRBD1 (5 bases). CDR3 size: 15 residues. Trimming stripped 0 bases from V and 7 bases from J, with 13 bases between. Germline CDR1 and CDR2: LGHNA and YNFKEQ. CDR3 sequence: CASSQESSSGNIQYF. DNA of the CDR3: TGTGCCAGCAGCCAAGAAAGTTCCTCAGGGAACATTCAGTACTTC.

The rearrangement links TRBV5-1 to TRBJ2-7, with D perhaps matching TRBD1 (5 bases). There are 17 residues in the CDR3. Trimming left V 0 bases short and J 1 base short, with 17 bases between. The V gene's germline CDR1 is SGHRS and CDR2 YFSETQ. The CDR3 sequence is CASSLATSGSSSYEQYF. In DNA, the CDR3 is TGCGCCAGCAGCTTGGCTACGTCAGGGTCGTCGTCCTACGAGCAGTACTTC.

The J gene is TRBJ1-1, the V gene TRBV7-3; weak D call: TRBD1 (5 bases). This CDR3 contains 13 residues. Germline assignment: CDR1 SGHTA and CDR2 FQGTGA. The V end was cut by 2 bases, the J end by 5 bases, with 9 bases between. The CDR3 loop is CASSLQGWTEAFF. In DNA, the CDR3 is TGTGCCAGCAGCTTACAGGGATGGACTGAAGCTTTCTTT.

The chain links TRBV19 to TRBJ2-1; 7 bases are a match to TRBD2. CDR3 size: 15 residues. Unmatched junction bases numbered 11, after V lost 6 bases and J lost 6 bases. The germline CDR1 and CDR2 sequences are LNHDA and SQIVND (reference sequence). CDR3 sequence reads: CASSPGTGRGNEQFF. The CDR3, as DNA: TGTGCCAGTAGCCCCGGGACGGGGAGGGGCAATGAGCAGTTCTTC.

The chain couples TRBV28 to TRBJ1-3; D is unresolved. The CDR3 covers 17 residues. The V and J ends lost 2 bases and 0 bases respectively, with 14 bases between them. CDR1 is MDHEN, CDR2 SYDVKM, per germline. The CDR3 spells CASSLAREVNSGNTIYF. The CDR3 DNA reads TGTGCCAGCAGTTTAGCTCGGGAGGTTAACTCTGGAAACACCATATATTTT.